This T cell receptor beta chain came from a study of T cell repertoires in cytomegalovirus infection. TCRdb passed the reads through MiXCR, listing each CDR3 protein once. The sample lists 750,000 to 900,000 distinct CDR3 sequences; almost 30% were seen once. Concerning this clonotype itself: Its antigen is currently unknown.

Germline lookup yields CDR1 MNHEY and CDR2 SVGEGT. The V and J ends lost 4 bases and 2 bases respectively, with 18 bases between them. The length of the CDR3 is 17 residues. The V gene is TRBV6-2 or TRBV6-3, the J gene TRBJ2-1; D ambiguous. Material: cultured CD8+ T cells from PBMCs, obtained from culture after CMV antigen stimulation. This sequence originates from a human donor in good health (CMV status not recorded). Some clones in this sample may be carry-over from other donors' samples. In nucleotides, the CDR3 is TGTGCCAGCAGTTTCCACGGATACGCCCCCACCTACAATGAGCAGTTCTTC. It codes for CASSFHGYAPTYNEQFF.